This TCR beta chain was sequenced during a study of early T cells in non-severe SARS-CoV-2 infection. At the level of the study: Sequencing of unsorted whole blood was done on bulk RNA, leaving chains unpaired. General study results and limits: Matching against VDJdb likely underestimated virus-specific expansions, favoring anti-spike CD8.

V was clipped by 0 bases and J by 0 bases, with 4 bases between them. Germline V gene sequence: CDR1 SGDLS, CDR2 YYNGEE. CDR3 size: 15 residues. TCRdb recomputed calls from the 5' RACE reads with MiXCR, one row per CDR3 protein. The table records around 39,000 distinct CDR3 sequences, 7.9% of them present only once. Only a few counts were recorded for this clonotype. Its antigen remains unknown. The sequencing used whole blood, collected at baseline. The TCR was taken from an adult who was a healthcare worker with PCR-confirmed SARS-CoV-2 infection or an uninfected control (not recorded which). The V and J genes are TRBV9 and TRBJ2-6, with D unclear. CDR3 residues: CASSVGISGANVLTF. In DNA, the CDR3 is TGTGCCAGCAGCGTAGGGATCTCTGGGGCCAACGTCCTGACTTTC.